There are many counts of the clone carrying this T cell receptor beta chain. Its antigen is undetermined. The time point here: longitudinal time-point 3. These data belong to a study of neurological immune-mediated disorders. Germline V gene sequence: CDR1 SQVTM, CDR2 ANQGSEA. CDR3 length: 15 amino acids. J was trimmed by 4 bases and V by 4 bases; bases with no gene match: 5. Study outcomes and limitations: TCR-beta repertoires seemed private in all groups, with no expanded CDR3 amino acid sequences shared.

TCRdb called the 5' RACE reads again in MiXCR, with one record for every CDR3 protein. The sample comprises approximately 50,000 distinct CDR3 sequences, about 8% of which are singletons, and about 2% rests with the top ten. The chain uses TRBV29-1 and TRBJ2-3; 13 nucleotides align to TRBD2. Material for sequencing was PBMCs. The source of this sequence is a woman aged 40 to 55 in good health. CDR3 residues: CSVALAGGSPDTQYF. In DNA form, the CDR3 reads TGCAGCGTTGCACTAGCGGGAGGGAGCCCAGATACGCAGTATTTT.